This T cell receptor (beta chain) was identified during a study of cytomegalovirus exposure and HLA in healthy donors. As for the study in general: T cells numbering about 180 million yielded around 120 million unique TCR beta sequences in an earlier analysis. Findings of the study overall: Associated with cytomegalovirus, according to the listing, were about 160 TCR beta chains.

With 60 Vbeta and 13 Jbeta primers, the PCR was carried out. Sequencing was performed with immunoSEQ multiplex PCR; in TCRdb, only in-frame clones are kept and a portion is missing. The profile shows some 170,000 clones, around 79% of them singletons. As to this clone: Antigen unknown.

This CDR3 spans 17 amino acids. After removal of 4 bases from V and 3 bases from J, the junction contained 7 bases not matched to a gene. Germline values: CDR1 SGHVS, CDR2 FQNEAQ. Sequencing was done on a sample of PBMCs. The genes are TRBV7-8 and TRBJ2-1; TRBD2 matches 12 bases. This TCR was sampled from a man aged 40-49 years in good health and CMV-seropositive. CDR3 nucleotides: TGTGCCAGCAGCTCGACTAGCGGGAGTAGTAGCTACAATGAGCAGTTCTTC. Protein sequence: CASSSTSGSSSYNEQFF.